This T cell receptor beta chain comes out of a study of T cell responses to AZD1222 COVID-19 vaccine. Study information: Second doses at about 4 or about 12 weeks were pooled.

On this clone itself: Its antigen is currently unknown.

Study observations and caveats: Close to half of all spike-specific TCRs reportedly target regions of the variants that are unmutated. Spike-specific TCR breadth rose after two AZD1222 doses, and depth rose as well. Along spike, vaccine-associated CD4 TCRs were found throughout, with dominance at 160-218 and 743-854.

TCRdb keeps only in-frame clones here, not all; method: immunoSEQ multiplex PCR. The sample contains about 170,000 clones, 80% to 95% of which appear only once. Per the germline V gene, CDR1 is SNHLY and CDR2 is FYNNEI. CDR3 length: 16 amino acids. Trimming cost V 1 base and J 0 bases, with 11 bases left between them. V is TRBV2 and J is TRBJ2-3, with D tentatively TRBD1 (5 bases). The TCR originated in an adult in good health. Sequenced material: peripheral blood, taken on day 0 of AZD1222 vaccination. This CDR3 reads CASSEGTGFSTDTQYF. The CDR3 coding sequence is TGTGCCAGCAGTGAAGGTACAGGTTTTAGCACAGATACGCAGTATTTT.